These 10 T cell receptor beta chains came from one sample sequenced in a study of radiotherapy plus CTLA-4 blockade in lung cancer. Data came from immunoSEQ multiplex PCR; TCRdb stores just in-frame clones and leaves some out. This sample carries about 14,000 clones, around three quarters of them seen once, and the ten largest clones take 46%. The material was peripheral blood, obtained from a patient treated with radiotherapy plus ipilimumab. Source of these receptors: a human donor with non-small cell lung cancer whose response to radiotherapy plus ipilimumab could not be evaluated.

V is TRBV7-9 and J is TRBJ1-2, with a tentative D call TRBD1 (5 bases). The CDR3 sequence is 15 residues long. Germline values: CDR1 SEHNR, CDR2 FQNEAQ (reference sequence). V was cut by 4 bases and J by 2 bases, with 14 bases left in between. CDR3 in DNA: TGTGCCAGCAGCTCCGGGCAGGGCCCAAACTATGGCTACACCTTC. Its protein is CASSSGQGPNYGYTF.

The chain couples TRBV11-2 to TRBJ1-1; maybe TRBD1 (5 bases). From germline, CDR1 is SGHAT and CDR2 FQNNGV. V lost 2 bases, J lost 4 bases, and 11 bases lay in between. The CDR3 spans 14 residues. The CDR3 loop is CASSLSGARTEAFF. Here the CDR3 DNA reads TGTGCCAGCAGCTTAAGCGGGGCGCGCACTGAAGCTTTCTTT.

The CDR3 nucleotides are TGCGCCAGCAGCTCCGACAGGAACCTAGCGGGATACTACGAGCAGTACTTC. Protein sequence: CASSSDRNLAGYYEQYF. This chain connects TRBV5-1 to TRBJ2-7; TRBD2 matches at 9 bases. The germline V gene encodes CDR1 SGHRS and CDR2 YFSETQ. The junction had 13 bases not matched to a gene; V was cut back by 3 bases and J by 3 bases. There are 17 residues in the CDR3.

For the CDR3, the DNA is TGTGCCAGCAGTACCGACAGTGGAAGCAATCAGCCCCAGCATTTT. It yields the protein CASSTDSGSNQPQHF. The V and J genes are TRBV6-1 and TRBJ1-5; D is perhaps TRBD1 (5 bases). The CDR3 runs 15 residues. The germline V gene encodes CDR1 MNHNS and CDR2 SASEGT. Trimming took 5 bases from V and 1 from J, leaving 12 bases between them.

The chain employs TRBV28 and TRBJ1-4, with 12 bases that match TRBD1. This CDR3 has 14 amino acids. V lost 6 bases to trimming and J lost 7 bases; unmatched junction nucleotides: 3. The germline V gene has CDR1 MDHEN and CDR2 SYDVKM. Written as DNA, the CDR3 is TGTGCCAGCAGGGGACAGGGGGCAAGTGAAAAACTGTTTTTT. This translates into CASRGQGASEKLFF.

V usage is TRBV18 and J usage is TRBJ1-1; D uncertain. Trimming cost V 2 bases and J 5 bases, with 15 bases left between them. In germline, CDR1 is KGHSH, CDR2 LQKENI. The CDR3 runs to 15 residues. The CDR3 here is CASSPGEVRTTEAFF. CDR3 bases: TGTGCCAGCTCACCAGGGGAGGTGCGAACAACTGAAGCTTTCTTT.

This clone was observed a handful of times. The CDR3 nucleotides read TGTGCCAGCAGCCACTATCGGGGAGGATACACCATATATTTT. Translating it yields CASSHYRGGYTIYF. This chain uses TRBV14 with TRBJ1-3; D not resolved. Germline loops: CDR1 SGHDN, CDR2 FVKESK. The CDR3 sequence is 14 residues long. V was shortened by 3 bases and J by 8 bases, with 14 bases between the two germline ends.

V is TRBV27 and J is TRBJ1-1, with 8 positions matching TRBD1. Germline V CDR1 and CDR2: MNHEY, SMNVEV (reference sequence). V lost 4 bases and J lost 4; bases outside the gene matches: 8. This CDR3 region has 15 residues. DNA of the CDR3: TGTGCCAGCAGTTCTTTTGGGACAGGCGGCACTGAAGCTTTCTTT. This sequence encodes CASSSFGTGGTEAFF.

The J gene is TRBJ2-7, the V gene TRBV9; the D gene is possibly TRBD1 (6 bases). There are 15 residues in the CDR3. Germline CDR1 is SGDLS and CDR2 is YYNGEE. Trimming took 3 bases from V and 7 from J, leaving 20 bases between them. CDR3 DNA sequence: TGTGCCAGCAGCGAGACAGGTACTCAATGGGGGGAGCAGTACTTC. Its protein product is CASSETGTQWGEQYF.

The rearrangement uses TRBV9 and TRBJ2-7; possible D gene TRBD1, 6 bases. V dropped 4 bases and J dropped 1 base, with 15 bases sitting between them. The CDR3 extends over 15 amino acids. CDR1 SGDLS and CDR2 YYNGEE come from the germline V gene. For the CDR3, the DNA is TGTGCCAGCAGCCCCCAACCACAGGGTTCCTACGAGCAGTACTTC. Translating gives CASSPQPQGSYEQYF.